The clone carrying this T cell receptor beta chain is labeled as medium-sized (0.01 to 0.1%). The data stem from a study of blood T cell repertoires in COVID-19. Sequenced by immunoSEQ multiplex PCR; TCRdb stores in-frame clones only, minus some. Found here are nearly 70,000 clones, about nine tenths of them singletons; the top ten hold approximately 6.8%. Between the trimmed V and J ends, which lost 0 bases and 4 bases, there was a span of 7 bases. In germline, CDR1 is SGDLS, CDR2 YYNGEE. CDR3 length equals 14 residues. This clonotype was obtained from a woman in her 70s with acute or convalescent COVID-19. The gene calls are TRBV9 and TRBJ2-2; D might be TRBD1 (5 bases). Source material: peripheral blood. CDR3 bases: TGTGCCAGCAGCGTAGTCCAGGGCACCGGGGAGCTGTTTTTT. Encoded protein: CASSVVQGTGELFF.